This entry is about one T cell receptor beta chain. Antigen specificity is unknown. Assay used: immunoSEQ multiplex PCR; TCRdb lists only in-frame clones, some missing. The sample lists 65,000 to 95,000 clones; about 91% were seen once. This sample stems from a study of T cell responses to AZD1222 COVID-19 vaccine. The CDR3 spans 16 residues. V lost 6 bases, J lost 4 bases, and 9 bases stayed unmatched. Germline V lookup: CDR1 MNHEY, CDR2 SVGEGT. Findings and limits, study-wide: Spike regions recognized by vaccine-associated CD4 TCRs spanned the protein, led by 160-218 and 743-854.

The material was peripheral blood, obtained on day 0 of MenACWY control vaccination. This clonotype originated in an adult in good health. The V gene is TRBV6-2 or TRBV6-3, the J gene TRBJ2-5; 12 nucleotides line up with TRBD2. CDR3 amino acids: CASRPLAGGPGETQYF. The CDR3 bases are TGTGCCAGCAGGCCTCTAGCGGGAGGGCCTGGAGAGACCCAGTACTTC.